This T cell receptor (beta chain) is from a study of Ad26.COV2.S vaccination and SARS-CoV-2 variants. The CDR3 has 14 amino acids. With 0 bases removed from V and 2 bases from J, the gap between germline ends came to 6 bases. Germline CDR1 is SGDLS and CDR2 is YYNGEE. Sample treatment: around 19 received Ad26.COV2.S at low or high dose, single or two shots; five or six received placebo; per-sample allocation not given. All samples were drawn on day 63, counting from the first vaccine or placebo injection. Only in-frame clones appear in the TCRdb table, and some are missing; sequencing was by immunoSEQ multiplex PCR. The repertoire consists of around 300,000 clones, with 88% occurring once and the leading ten covering 6.4%.

This clonotype was sampled from a person between 18 and 59 years old who received the Ad26.COV2.S COVID-19 vaccine or a placebo. The chain joins TRBV9 to TRBJ1-5; D gene unclear. Specimen: peripheral blood, collected in a trial of Ad26.COV2.S vaccine versus placebo. In DNA, the CDR3 is TGTGCCAGCAGCGTAGACGGTGGCAATCAGCCCCAGCATTTT. It encodes CASSVDGGNQPQHF. Together with reference TRBV9 and TRBJ1-5, the CDR3 gives the full variable domain: DSGVTQTPKHLITATGQRVTLRCSPRSGDLSVYWYQQSLDQGLQFLIQYYNGEERAKGNILERFSAQQFPDLHSELNLSSLELGDSALYFCASSVDGGNQPQHFGDGTRLSIL.